These T cell receptor beta chains were read from a single sample in a study of T-cell memory formation after mild COVID-19. TCRdb independently ran MiXCR on the 5' RACE reads; one entry per CDR3 protein. The data hold 160,000 or so distinct CDR3 sequences, with roughly 28% observed a single time. The sample was PBMCs or a T cell subset sorted from them (not recorded which). All receptors come from an adult woman who had mild COVID-19 (a few samples of this study predate the infection). Cell type and time point are not known. Each CDR3 is given with its conserved first and last residue. Each record gives: J gene, D gene, V gene, clone size, CDR3 protein, CDR3 DNA. D genes are given only for firm matches. Clone size is stated in some rows and not others, as once, few, many or a class when expanded.

j_gene: TRBJ2-7
d_gene: NA
v_gene: TRBV15
abundance: few
CDR3aa: CATSRDLSYEQYF
CDR3nt: TGTGCCACCAGCAGAGATTTGTCCTACGAGCAGTACTTC

j_gene: TRBJ2-2
d_gene: TRBD1
v_gene: TRBV20-1
abundance: NA
CDR3aa: CSAQQGANTGELFF
CDR3nt: TGCAGTGCGCAACAGGGGGCGAACACCGGGGAGCTGTTTTTT

j_gene: TRBJ2-7
d_gene: TRBD1
v_gene: TRBV7-9
abundance: few
CDR3aa: CASSLAGTGVYEQYF
CDR3nt: TGTGCCAGCAGCTTAGCCGGGACAGGGGTCTACGAGCAGTACTTC

j_gene: TRBJ2-5
d_gene: NA
v_gene: TRBV15
abundance: NA
CDR3aa: CATSRAVIETQYF
CDR3nt: TGTGCCACCAGCAGAGCAGTTATAGAGACCCAGTACTTC

j_gene: TRBJ2-7
d_gene: TRBD2
v_gene: TRBV20-1
abundance: few
CDR3aa: CSARPSGRAGYEQYF
CDR3nt: TGCAGTGCTAGACCTAGCGGGAGGGCCGGTTACGAGCAGTACTTC

j_gene: TRBJ2-7
d_gene: TRBD2
v_gene: TRBV12-3/TRBV12-4
abundance: NA
CDR3aa: CASSLPGRGAYEQYF
CDR3nt: TGTGCCAGCAGTTTACCTGGTCGGGGGGCCTACGAGCAGTACTTC

j_gene: TRBJ2-7
d_gene: TRBD2
v_gene: TRBV7-8
abundance: once
CDR3aa: CASSALFEAREGRPEQYF
CDR3nt: TGTGCCAGCAGCGCCTTATTTGAAGCCCGGGAGGGGAGGCCGGAGCAGTACTTC

j_gene: TRBJ2-3
d_gene: TRBD2
v_gene: TRBV6-5
abundance: once
CDR3aa: CASSYSASGREYTDTQYF
CDR3nt: TGTGCCAGCAGTTACTCGGCTAGCGGGAGGGAATACACAGATACGCAGTATTTT

j_gene: TRBJ2-2
d_gene: NA
v_gene: TRBV7-9
abundance: NA
CDR3aa: CASRYSGLSTGELFF
CDR3nt: TGTGCCAGCAGATATAGTGGACTTTCAACCGGGGAGCTGTTTTTT

j_gene: TRBJ1-1
d_gene: NA
v_gene: TRBV6-6
abundance: NA
CDR3aa: CASSYSRREPPEAFF
CDR3nt: TGTGCCAGCAGTTACTCGAGGAGGGAACCACCCGAAGCTTTCTTT

j_gene: TRBJ2-2
d_gene: TRBD1
v_gene: TRBV9
abundance: few
CDR3aa: CASSDLTGSGTGELFF
CDR3nt: TGTGCCAGCAGCGACTTGACAGGGTCGGGCACCGGGGAGCTGTTTTTT

j_gene: TRBJ1-2
d_gene: TRBD1
v_gene: TRBV7-9
abundance: NA
CDR3aa: CASSFGQGYTF
CDR3nt: TGTGCCAGCAGCTTCGGACAGGGTTACACCTTC

j_gene: TRBJ2-3
d_gene: NA
v_gene: TRBV18
abundance: few
CDR3aa: CASSPTVSDTQYF
CDR3nt: TGTGCCAGCTCACCTACGGTTTCAGATACGCAGTATTTT

j_gene: TRBJ1-1
d_gene: NA
v_gene: TRBV19
abundance: NA
CDR3aa: CASSIPGGQNTEAFF
CDR3nt: TGTGCCAGTAGTATCCCCGGGGGCCAGAACACTGAAGCTTTCTTT

j_gene: TRBJ2-7
d_gene: NA
v_gene: TRBV20-1
abundance: few
CDR3aa: CSARYDWVSYEQYF
CDR3nt: TGCAGTGCTAGATATGATTGGGTATCCTACGAGCAGTACTTC

j_gene: TRBJ2-1
d_gene: NA
v_gene: TRBV24-1
abundance: NA
CDR3aa: CATSDEPGALSSYNEQFF
CDR3nt: TGTGCCACCAGTGATGAACCCGGAGCCTTAAGCTCCTACAATGAGCAGTTCTTC

j_gene: TRBJ2-3
d_gene: TRBD1
v_gene: TRBV6-6
abundance: NA
CDR3aa: CASSYGLRDRGKNTQYF
CDR3nt: TGTGCCAGCAGTTACGGATTAAGGGACAGGGGGAAAAATACGCAGTATTTT

j_gene: TRBJ1-5
d_gene: NA
v_gene: TRBV6-2/TRBV6-3
abundance: NA
CDR3aa: CASREGHSNQPQHF
CDR3nt: TGTGCCAGCAGGGAGGGACATAGCAATCAGCCCCAGCATTTT

j_gene: TRBJ2-3
d_gene: TRBD2
v_gene: TRBV29-1
abundance: NA
CDR3aa: CSVVSGGASTDTQYF
CDR3nt: TGCAGCGTGGTAAGCGGGGGGGCCAGTACAGATACGCAGTATTTT

j_gene: TRBJ2-4
d_gene: NA
v_gene: TRBV20-1
abundance: NA
CDR3aa: CSAFRDTQSKNIQYF
CDR3nt: TGCAGTGCTTTCAGAGATACACAGTCCAAAAACATTCAGTACTTC

j_gene: TRBJ1-2
d_gene: TRBD1
v_gene: TRBV5-1
abundance: many
CDR3aa: CASSWEQGQRGYGYTF
CDR3nt: TGCGCCAGCAGCTGGGAACAGGGACAGCGAGGATATGGCTACACCTTC

j_gene: TRBJ2-3
d_gene: NA
v_gene: TRBV7-8
abundance: NA
CDR3aa: CASSPLPGGPTQYF
CDR3nt: TGTGCCAGCAGCCCGCTTCCGGGCGGCCCTACGCAGTATTTT

j_gene: TRBJ1-2
d_gene: NA
v_gene: TRBV5-1
abundance: NA
CDR3aa: CASSLESGGWPYGYTF
CDR3nt: TGCGCCAGCAGCTTGGAATCGGGGGGGTGGCCCTATGGCTACACCTTC

j_gene: TRBJ1-1
d_gene: NA
v_gene: TRBV7-9
abundance: NA
CDR3aa: CASSSDTLNTEAFF
CDR3nt: TGTGCCAGCAGCTCGGACACACTGAACACTGAAGCTTTCTTT

j_gene: TRBJ1-2
d_gene: NA
v_gene: TRBV7-2
abundance: few
CDR3aa: CASSLGGRSYGYTF
CDR3nt: TGTGCCAGCAGCTTGGGAGGCCGGAGCTATGGCTACACCTTC

j_gene: TRBJ2-7
d_gene: NA
v_gene: TRBV18
abundance: NA
CDR3aa: CASSPPDRPREQYF
CDR3nt: TGTGCCAGCTCACCACCGGACCGACCGCGAGAGCAGTACTTC

j_gene: TRBJ2-7
d_gene: NA
v_gene: TRBV9
abundance: NA
CDR3aa: CASSVDWGSYEQYF
CDR3nt: TGTGCCAGCAGCGTAGATTGGGGTTCCTACGAGCAGTACTTC

j_gene: TRBJ2-7
d_gene: NA
v_gene: TRBV9
abundance: NA
CDR3aa: CASSVETGYEQYF
CDR3nt: TGTGCCAGCAGCGTAGAGACAGGCTACGAGCAGTACTTC

j_gene: TRBJ2-7
d_gene: NA
v_gene: TRBV20-1
abundance: few
CDR3aa: CSAIGRASSYEQYF
CDR3nt: TGCAGTGCCATTGGCCGGGCCAGCTCCTACGAGCAGTACTTC

j_gene: TRBJ2-7
d_gene: TRBD2
v_gene: TRBV3-1
abundance: NA
CDR3aa: CASSLGLAGGNEQYF
CDR3nt: TGTGCCAGCAGCCTCGGACTAGCGGGAGGGAACGAGCAGTACTTC

j_gene: TRBJ1-2
d_gene: TRBD1
v_gene: TRBV20-1
abundance: many
CDR3aa: CSARDPRRGNGYTF
CDR3nt: TGCAGTGCTAGAGATCCCCGCAGGGGGAATGGCTACACCTTC

j_gene: TRBJ2-7
d_gene: TRBD1
v_gene: TRBV4-1
abundance: few
CDR3aa: CASSQELQGAGYEQYF
CDR3nt: TGCGCCAGCAGCCAAGAACTACAGGGGGCAGGATACGAGCAGTACTTC

j_gene: TRBJ2-7
d_gene: TRBD2
v_gene: TRBV20-1
abundance: few
CDR3aa: CSARLSSGAYEQYF
CDR3nt: TGCAGTGCTAGGTTGTCTAGCGGTGCCTACGAGCAGTACTTC

j_gene: TRBJ1-2
d_gene: TRBD1
v_gene: TRBV11-1
abundance: NA
CDR3aa: CASSKFSGTGYGYTF
CDR3nt: TGTGCCAGTAGCAAATTTTCCGGGACAGGGTATGGCTACACCTTC

j_gene: TRBJ2-3
d_gene: TRBD1
v_gene: TRBV5-1
abundance: few
CDR3aa: CASSSSDRGLDTQYF
CDR3nt: TGCGCCAGCAGCTCCTCGGACAGGGGGCTAGATACGCAGTATTTT

j_gene: TRBJ1-5
d_gene: NA
v_gene: TRBV18
abundance: NA
CDR3aa: CASSPRTGNNQPQHF
CDR3nt: TGTGCCAGCTCACCACGTACAGGGAACAATCAGCCCCAGCATTTT

j_gene: TRBJ1-6
d_gene: NA
v_gene: TRBV7-2
abundance: few
CDR3aa: CASSLVGESPLHF
CDR3nt: TGTGCCAGCAGCTTAGTGGGGGAGTCACCCCTCCACTTT

j_gene: TRBJ1-1
d_gene: TRBD1
v_gene: TRBV5-1
abundance: NA
CDR3aa: CASSPNTGTGTTEAFF
CDR3nt: TGCGCCAGCAGTCCGAACACCGGGACAGGGACCACTGAAGCTTTCTTT

j_gene: TRBJ1-1
d_gene: NA
v_gene: TRBV29-1
abundance: NA
CDR3aa: CSVVGAFF
CDR3nt: TGCAGCGTTGTCGGGGCTTTCTTT

j_gene: TRBJ1-2
d_gene: NA
v_gene: TRBV12-3/TRBV12-4
abundance: few
CDR3aa: CASSLGRAGNTGYTF
CDR3nt: TGTGCCAGCAGTTTAGGAAGGGCCGGGAATACGGGCTACACCTTC

j_gene: TRBJ1-2
d_gene: NA
v_gene: TRBV29-1
abundance: NA
CDR3aa: CSVDGVDGYTF
CDR3nt: TGCAGCGTTGATGGTGTGGATGGCTACACCTTC

j_gene: TRBJ2-7
d_gene: TRBD2
v_gene: TRBV7-8
abundance: NA
CDR3aa: CASTRSGRVYEQYF
CDR3nt: TGTGCCAGCACCCGTAGCGGGAGAGTTTACGAGCAGTACTTC

j_gene: TRBJ2-5
d_gene: TRBD1
v_gene: TRBV7-9
abundance: NA
CDR3aa: CASSLPKTGNQETQYF
CDR3nt: TGTGCCAGCAGCTTACCGAAGACAGGGAACCAAGAGACCCAGTACTTC

j_gene: TRBJ1-1
d_gene: NA
v_gene: TRBV21-1
abundance: NA
CDR3aa: CASSINMGALNTEAFF
CDR3nt: TGTGCCAGCAGCATAAACATGGGCGCCTTGAACACTGAAGCTTTCTTT

j_gene: TRBJ2-1
d_gene: NA
v_gene: TRBV7-9
abundance: few
CDR3aa: CASSSRGTPYNEQFF
CDR3nt: TGTGCCAGCAGCTCTAGGGGGACACCGTACAATGAGCAGTTCTTC

j_gene: TRBJ2-1
d_gene: TRBD1
v_gene: TRBV7-2
abundance: few
CDR3aa: CASSLDRDNEQFF
CDR3nt: TGTGCCAGCAGCCTGGACAGGGACAATGAGCAGTTCTTC

j_gene: TRBJ2-3
d_gene: NA
v_gene: TRBV9
abundance: few
CDR3aa: CASSVGTVGTDTQYF
CDR3nt: TGTGCCAGCAGCGTTGGGACTGTGGGAACAGATACGCAGTATTTT

j_gene: TRBJ2-1
d_gene: NA
v_gene: TRBV15
abundance: once
CDR3aa: CATSRDPRNEQFF
CDR3nt: TGTGCCACCAGCAGAGATCCACGGAATGAGCAGTTCTTC

j_gene: TRBJ2-3
d_gene: TRBD2
v_gene: TRBV5-1
abundance: few
CDR3aa: CASRSSGISTDTQYF
CDR3nt: TGCGCCAGCAGGTCTAGCGGGATTTCGACAGATACGCAGTATTTT

j_gene: TRBJ1-1
d_gene: NA
v_gene: TRBV6-1
abundance: NA
CDR3aa: CATRIRVNTEAFF
CDR3nt: TGTGCCACCAGGATACGGGTGAACACTGAAGCTTTCTTT

j_gene: TRBJ2-2
d_gene: TRBD2
v_gene: TRBV5-6
abundance: few
CDR3aa: CASSQQGLAATGELFF
CDR3nt: TGTGCCAGCAGCCAGCAGGGACTAGCAGCCACCGGGGAGCTGTTTTTT

j_gene: TRBJ2-7
d_gene: NA
v_gene: TRBV5-1
abundance: NA
CDR3aa: CASSLVSPAYEQYF
CDR3nt: TGCGCCAGCAGCTTGGTTAGCCCTGCCTACGAGCAGTACTTC

j_gene: TRBJ2-7
d_gene: TRBD2
v_gene: TRBV7-9
abundance: many
CDR3aa: CASSLRNSGSSYEQYF
CDR3nt: TGTGCCAGCAGCTTAAGAAATAGCGGGAGCTCCTACGAGCAGTACTTC

j_gene: TRBJ2-2
d_gene: NA
v_gene: TRBV7-9
abundance: few
CDR3aa: CASSRDTAKTGELFF
CDR3nt: TGTGCCAGCAGTCGGGACACAGCCAAAACCGGGGAGCTGTTTTTT

j_gene: TRBJ1-2
d_gene: TRBD1
v_gene: TRBV10-3
abundance: NA
CDR3aa: CAISAQGGVEVTF
CDR3nt: TGTGCCATCAGTGCACAGGGGGGCGTTGAGGTCACCTTC

j_gene: TRBJ2-3
d_gene: TRBD2
v_gene: TRBV11-3
abundance: NA
CDR3aa: CASSASTSGRPPGTDTQYF
CDR3nt: TGTGCCAGCAGCGCCTCAACTAGCGGGAGGCCCCCGGGCACAGATACGCAGTATTTT

j_gene: TRBJ1-2
d_gene: TRBD1
v_gene: TRBV9
abundance: NA
CDR3aa: CASSGTGGTGYGYTF
CDR3nt: TGTGCCAGCAGCGGAACAGGGGGCACAGGGTATGGCTACACCTTC

j_gene: TRBJ2-6
d_gene: NA
v_gene: TRBV7-8
abundance: many
CDR3aa: CASSPGSSGANVLTF
CDR3nt: TGTGCCAGCAGTCCAGGGTCTTCTGGGGCCAACGTCCTGACTTTC

j_gene: TRBJ2-7
d_gene: NA
v_gene: TRBV7-9
abundance: NA
CDR3aa: CASSLTRGEQYF
CDR3nt: TGTGCCAGCAGTCTCACGAGGGGCGAGCAGTACTTC

j_gene: TRBJ2-1
d_gene: TRBD2
v_gene: TRBV7-9
abundance: few
CDR3aa: CASSSLIRTREVRYNEQFF
CDR3nt: TGTGCCAGCAGCTCCCTTATCCGGACGCGGGAGGTTCGGTATAATGAGCAGTTCTTC